A single TCR beta chain is shown here with its context. Assay: immunoSEQ multiplex PCR; the TCRdb copy retains only in-frame clones and omits some. The table shows tens of thousands of clones, with 88% occurring only once. This sample was taken from a study of T cell responses to AZD1222 COVID-19 vaccine. The source was peripheral blood, collected 28 days after the second AZD1222 dose. The clonotype was recovered from an adult who received the AZD1222 COVID-19 vaccine.

The CDR3 is CSVLRGTDTQYF. In DNA, the CDR3 is TGCAGCGTTTTGAGAGGGACAGATACGCAGTATTTT. The J gene is TRBJ2-3, the V gene TRBV29-1; D is possibly TRBD2 (5 bases). Germline CDR1 and CDR2: SQVTM and ANQGSEA. The CDR3 covers 12 residues. Trimming took 5 bases from V and 3 from J, leaving 9 bases between them.